Below, one T cell receptor beta chain is given with its context. CDR3 size: 15 residues. Germline CDR1 reads LGHNA; CDR2 reads YNFKEQ. The V segment lost 1 base and the J segment 2 bases; nucleotides outside the gene matches: 5. Profiling relied on immunoSEQ multiplex PCR, and the TCRdb table lists in-frame clones only, not all of them. The sample has around 300,000 clones, 90% seen once; the top ten hold 3.5% to 4.5%. This sample is part of a study of blood T cell repertoires in COVID-19. Input material: PBMCs or T cells enriched from blood (not recorded which). The chain employs TRBV4-2 and TRBJ2-7; TRBD1 agrees at 7 bases. The sequence was collected from a woman under 30 with acute COVID-19. CDR3 protein: CASSQGDRATYEQYF. DNA for the CDR3: TGTGCCAGCAGCCAAGGAGACAGGGCCACCTACGAGCAGTACTTC.